One sample yielded the 19 T cell receptor beta chains listed below, sequenced in a study of cytomegalovirus exposure and HLA in healthy donors (dated by TCRdb to the late 2010s). Library construction relied on the immunoSEQ multiplex PCR assay. For the multiplex PCR, a mixture combining 60 forward primers for TCR Vbeta segments and 13 reverse primers for TCR Jbeta segments was used. Here the immuneACCESS table is served through TCRdb, limited to in-frame sequences with V and J called. Missing clones are a known gap in these copies; in checked studies unresolved V genes cover under half, and the rest lacks a known reason. The sample table records roughly 100,000 clones; about 77% of these occur just once. In total, the top ten clones hold 4.9% of the sample. Sequenced: PBMCs. The source is a woman aged 40 to 49 in good health and CMV-seronegative.

This clone was counted once. The J gene is TRBJ2-2, the V gene TRBV4-2; TRBD2 matches at 9 bases. V lost 4 bases to trimming and J lost 7 bases; unmatched junction nucleotides: 13. CDR3 length equals 17 residues. CDR1 and CDR2 from the germline V gene are LGHNA and YNFKEQ. Here the CDR3 DNA reads TGTGCCAGCAGCCCAAACCCCAGCGGGGGGTGGGTCGGGGAGCTGTTTTTT. Its protein is CASSPNPSGGWVGELFF.

A few counts support this clone. The chain has TRBV5-6 and TRBJ1-1, with 8 bases aligning to TRBD1. Trimming removed 1 base from V and 3 bases from J; junction bases left unmatched: 2. CDR1 and CDR2 (germline): SGHDT, YYEEEE. The CDR3 has 14 residues. The CDR3: CASSLRTGYTEAFF. The CDR3 DNA follows: TGTGCCAGCAGCTTGAGGACAGGGTACACTGAAGCTTTCTTT.

The chain joins TRBV11-3 to TRBJ2-7; 9 nucleotides align to TRBD1. The germline V gene encodes CDR1 SGHNT and CDR2 YENEEA. Trimming cost V 5 bases and J 3 bases; bases outside gene matches: 5. CDR3 length: 14 amino acids. CDR3 region: CASSPGQGYYEQYF. For the CDR3, the DNA is TGTGCCAGCAGCCCCGGACAGGGGTACTACGAGCAGTACTTC.

The V and J genes are TRBV5-1 and TRBJ2-7, with TRBD1 as a possible D gene (6 bases). The germline V gene has CDR1 SGHRS and CDR2 YFSETQ. The ends were cut back, 4 bases at V and 2 bases at J, with 25 bases in the middle. This CDR3 has 18 amino acids. CDR3 amino acids: CASSPAWGTTGTAYEQYF. The CDR3 DNA is TGCGCCAGCAGCCCGGCGTGGGGGACAACCGGAACAGCCTACGAGCAGTACTTC.

The gene calls are TRBV5-6 and TRBJ2-2; D remains ambiguous. Deletions cut 0 bases from V and 12 bases from J, with 9 bases between. Germline CDR1 and CDR2: SGHDT and YYEEEE. CDR3 size: 12 residues. This chain's CDR3 is CASSLGQTKLFF. The CDR3 DNA reads TGTGCCAGCAGCTTGGGGCAGACAAAGCTGTTTTTT.

V and J are TRBV2 and TRBJ2-3; tentatively, D is TRBD1 (6 bases). V was shortened by 2 bases and J by 4 bases, with 10 bases between the two germline ends. CDR3 length: 14 amino acids. Germline-derived CDR1 and CDR2 are SNHLY and FYNNEI. The CDR3 sequence: CASSEWGRADTQYF. CDR3 nucleotide sequence: TGTGCCAGCAGTGAATGGGGGCGAGCAGATACGCAGTATTTT.

This chain uses TRBV27 with TRBJ2-7; possible D gene TRBD2, 6 bases. Trimming removed 6 bases from V and 6 bases from J, with 15 bases in between. Looked up from germline, CDR1 is MNHEY and CDR2 is SMNVEV (reference sequence). The CDR3 sequence is 13 residues long. As DNA, the CDR3 is TGTGCCAGCAGCCCCCAGGGAGGACGCGAGCAGTACTTC. Translation gives CASSPQGGREQYF.

The rearrangement uses TRBV7-2 and TRBJ1-1; D is ambiguous. The CDR3 has 15 residues. Germline-derived CDR1 and CDR2 are SGHTA and FQGNSA. Trimming shortened V by 3 bases and J by 0 bases, and 11 bases separated the two germline ends. For the CDR3, the DNA is TGTGCCAGCAGCTTTAATCGTCGTATGAACACTGAAGCTTTCTTT. This encodes CASSFNRRMNTEAFF. Drawing the rest from reference TRBV7-2 and TRBJ1-1, the complete variable domain is GAGVSQSPSNKVTEKGKDVELRCDPISGHTALYWYRQSLGQGLEFLIYFQGNSAPDKSGLPSDRFSAERTGGSVSTLTIQRTQQEDSAVYLCASSFNRRMNTEAFFGQGTRLTVV.

The V call is TRBV13, the J call TRBJ1-1; 8 bases match TRBD1. The junction had 10 bases not matched to a gene; V was cut back by 5 bases and J by 2 bases. CDR3 size: 16 residues. The germline CDR1 and CDR2 sequences are PRHDT and FYEKMQ (reference sequence). The CDR3 DNA is TGTGCCAGCAGCGAGGACAGGGCGGTTTTTAACACTGAAGCTTTCTTT. Translating it yields CASSEDRAVFNTEAFF. The full variable domain, with the rest looked up from reference TRBV13 and TRBJ1-1, is AAGVIQSPRHLIKEKRETATLKCYPIPRHDTVYWYQQGPGQDPQFLISFYEKMQSDKGSIPDRFSAQQFSDYHSELNMSSLELGDSALYFCASSEDRAVFNTEAFFGQGTRLTVV.

This clone is a singleton in its sample. The chain has TRBV5-1 and TRBJ2-4; 10 nucleotides match TRBD2. CDR3 length: 19 residues. V gave up 0 bases and J gave up 0 bases; unmatched junction bases: 9. The germline gives CDR1 SGHRS, CDR2 YFSETQ. This chain's CDR3 is CASSLGGASGGSAKNIQYF. In DNA form, the CDR3 reads TGCGCCAGCAGCTTGGGAGGTGCTAGCGGGGGATCAGCCAAAAACATTCAGTACTTC. Supplemented by reference TRBV5-1 and TRBJ2-4, the full variable domain reads KAGVTQTPRYLIKTRGQQVTLSCSPISGHRSVSWYQQTPGQGLQFLFEYFSETQRNKGNFPGRFSGRQFSNSRSEMNVSTLELGDSALYLCASSLGGASGGSAKNIQYFGAGTRLSVL.

Note on this clone: One junction end disagrees with the germline gene, perhaps due to a read error. The genes are TRBV25-1 and TRBJ2-7; 8 nucleotides match TRBD2. The CDR3 is 16 residues long. Germline assignment: CDR1 MGHDK and CDR2 SYGVNS. CDR3 protein: CAGSGAGLGRQDHKYF. The CDR3 nucleotides read TGTGCCGGCAGTGGCGCGGGACTAGGACGACAGGATCACAAGTACTTC.

This chain joins TRBV7-9 and TRBJ1-1; D not resolved. The V and J ends lost 1 base and 11 bases respectively, with 14 bases between them. CDR1 is SEHNR, CDR2 FQNEAQ, per germline (reference sequence). This CDR3 contains 13 residues. The CDR3 loop is CASSLVGAPAAFF. CDR3 nucleotides: TGTGCCAGCAGCTTAGTCGGTGCCCCAGCGGCTTTCTTT.

J is TRBJ2-1 and V is TRBV10-3; TRBD1 agrees at 9 bases. The CDR3 sequence is 15 residues long. With V trimmed by 9 bases and J by 1 base, 7 bases remained unmatched. CDR1 and CDR2 from the germline V gene are ENHRY and SYGVKD. The chain's CDR3 is CAISRDRDSYNEQFF. As DNA, the CDR3 is TGTGCCATTTCCCGGGACAGGGATTCCTACAATGAGCAGTTCTTC.

The chain joins TRBV5-1 to TRBJ2-7; 8 bases are shared with TRBD2. The CDR3 extends over 13 amino acids. The germline V gene encodes CDR1 SGHRS and CDR2 YFSETQ. The V segment lost 7 bases and the J segment 0 bases; nucleotides outside the gene matches: 3. In DNA, the CDR3 is TGCGCCAGCCGAGCGGGGGCCTCCTACGAGCAGTACTTC. Translated, it gives CASRAGASYEQYF.

The chain carries TRBV19 and TRBJ1-1; 8 nucleotides agree with TRBD1. The germline gives CDR1 LNHDA, CDR2 SQIVND (reference sequence). The CDR3 length is 15 residues. With 2 bases clipped from V and 5 bases from J, the junction kept 7 bases outside the gene matches. The CDR3 DNA is TGTGCCAGTAGTATAAAGTCAGGGGGCTGGACTGAAGCTTTCTTT. This translates into CASSIKSGGWTEAFF.

The rearrangement joins TRBV11-2 to TRBJ1-1; the D is unclear. The CDR3 has 13 amino acids. Germline V gene lookup returns CDR1 SGHAT and CDR2 FQNNGV. Trimming cost V 3 bases and J 1 base, with 6 bases left between them. CDR3 sequence (DNA): TGTGCCAGCAGCTTGCGACAGAACACTGAAGCTTTCTTT. The encoded protein is CASSLRQNTEAFF.

This chain joins TRBV5-1 and TRBJ1-4; 9 bases agree with TRBD1. This CDR3 is built from 15 residues. Germline V gives CDR1 SGHRS, CDR2 YFSETQ. Unmatched junction bases numbered 4, after V lost 3 bases and J lost 4 bases. CDR3 sequence reads: CASSYGTGNNEKLFF. Written as DNA, the CDR3 is TGCGCCAGCAGCTACGGGACAGGGAATAATGAAAAACTGTTTTTT. The whole variable domain, filled in from reference TRBV5-1 and TRBJ1-4, reads KAGVTQTPRYLIKTRGQQVTLSCSPISGHRSVSWYQQTPGQGLQFLFEYFSETQRNKGNFPGRFSGRQFSNSRSEMNVSTLELGDSALYLCASSYGTGNNEKLFFGSGTQLSVL.

Only a few counts were recorded for this clone. CDR3 residues: CASSHFDRNYGYTF. The CDR3 DNA is TGTGCCAGCAGCCATTTCGACAGAAACTATGGCTACACCTTC. V gene TRBV7-9 combines with J gene TRBJ1-2; D possibly corresponds to TRBD1 (5 bases). Per germline, CDR1 SEHNR and CDR2 FQNEAQ (reference sequence). The V and J ends lost 5 bases and 2 bases respectively, with 12 bases between them. There are 14 residues in the CDR3.

The table lists this clone with a few counts. This chain connects TRBV4-3 to TRBJ2-3; 10 nucleotides agree with TRBD2. CDR1 and CDR2 from the germline V gene are LGHNA and YSLEER. V was pared by 4 bases and J by 1 base, with 2 bases of the junction left unmatched. This CDR3 is 15 amino acids long. CDR3 region: CASSRTSGRTDTQYF. The CDR3 DNA reads as TGCGCCAGCAGCCGGACTAGCGGTCGCACAGATACGCAGTATTTT.